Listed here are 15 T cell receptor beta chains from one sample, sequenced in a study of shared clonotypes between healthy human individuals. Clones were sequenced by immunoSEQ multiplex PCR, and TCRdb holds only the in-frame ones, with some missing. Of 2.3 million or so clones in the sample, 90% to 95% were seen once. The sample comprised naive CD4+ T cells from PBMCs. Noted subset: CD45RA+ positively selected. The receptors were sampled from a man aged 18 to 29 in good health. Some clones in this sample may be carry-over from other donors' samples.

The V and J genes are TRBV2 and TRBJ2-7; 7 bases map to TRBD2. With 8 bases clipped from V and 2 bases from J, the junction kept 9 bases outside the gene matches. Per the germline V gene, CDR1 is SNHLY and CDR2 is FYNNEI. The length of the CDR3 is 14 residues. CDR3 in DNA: TGTGCCAGCGGGCGGCTAGCGGAAACCTACGAGCAGTACTTC. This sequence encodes CASGRLAETYEQYF.

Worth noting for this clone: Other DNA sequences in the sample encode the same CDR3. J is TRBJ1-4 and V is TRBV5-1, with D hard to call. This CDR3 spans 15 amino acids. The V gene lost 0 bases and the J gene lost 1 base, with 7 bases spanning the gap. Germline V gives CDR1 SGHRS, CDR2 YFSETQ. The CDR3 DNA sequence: TGCGCCAGCAGCTTGGTAGCCGGAACTAATGAAAAACTGTTTTTT. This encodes CASSLVAGTNEKLFF.

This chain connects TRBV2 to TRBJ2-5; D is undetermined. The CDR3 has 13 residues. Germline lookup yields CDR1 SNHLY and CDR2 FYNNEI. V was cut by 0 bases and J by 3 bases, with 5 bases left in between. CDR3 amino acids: CASSEAGKETQYF. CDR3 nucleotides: TGTGCCAGCAGTGAAGCGGGAAAAGAGACCCAGTACTTC.

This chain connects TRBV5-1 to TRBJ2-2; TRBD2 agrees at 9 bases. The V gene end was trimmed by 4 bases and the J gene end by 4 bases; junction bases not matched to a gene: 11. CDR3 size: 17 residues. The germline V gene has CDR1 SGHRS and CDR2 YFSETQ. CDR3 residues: CASSPRSGSYGTGELFF. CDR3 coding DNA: TGCGCCAGCAGCCCCCGTAGCGGGAGCTACGGCACCGGGGAGCTGTTTTTT. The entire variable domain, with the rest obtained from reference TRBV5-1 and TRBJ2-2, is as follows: KAGVTQTPRYLIKTRGQQVTLSCSPISGHRSVSWYQQTPGQGLQFLFEYFSETQRNKGNFPGRFSGRQFSNSRSEMNVSTLELGDSALYLCASSPRSGSYGTGELFFGEGSRLTVL.

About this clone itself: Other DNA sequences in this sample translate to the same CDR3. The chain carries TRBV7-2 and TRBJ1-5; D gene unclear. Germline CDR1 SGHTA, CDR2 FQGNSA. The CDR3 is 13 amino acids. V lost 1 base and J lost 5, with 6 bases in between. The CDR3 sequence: CASSLGRDQPQHF. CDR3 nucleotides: TGTGCCAGCAGCTTAGGACGGGATCAGCCCCAGCATTTT.

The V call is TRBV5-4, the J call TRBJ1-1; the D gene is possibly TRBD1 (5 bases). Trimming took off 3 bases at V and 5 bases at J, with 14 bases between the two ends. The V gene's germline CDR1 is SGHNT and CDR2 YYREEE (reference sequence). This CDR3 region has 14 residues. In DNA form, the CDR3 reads TGTGCCAGCAGCTGGGGCGATAGGCGAACTGAAGCTTTCTTT. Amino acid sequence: CASSWGDRRTEAFF.

The CDR3 DNA follows: TGTGCCAGCAGTCCACAGGTTAACGCTGAAGCTTTCTTT. Its translation is CASSPQVNAEAFF. V is TRBV7-2 and J is TRBJ1-1; a weak D match, TRBD1 (5 bases). Germline V gives CDR1 SGHTA, CDR2 FQGNSA. V lost 6 bases and J 6 bases, leaving 14 bases between the germline ends. CDR3 size: 13 residues. The whole variable domain, filled in from reference TRBV7-2 and TRBJ1-1, reads GAGVSQSPSNKVTEKGKDVELRCDPISGHTALYWYRQSLGQGLEFLIYFQGNSAPDKSGLPSDRFSAERTGGSVSTLTIQRTQQEDSAVYLCASSPQVNAEAFFGQGTRLTVV.

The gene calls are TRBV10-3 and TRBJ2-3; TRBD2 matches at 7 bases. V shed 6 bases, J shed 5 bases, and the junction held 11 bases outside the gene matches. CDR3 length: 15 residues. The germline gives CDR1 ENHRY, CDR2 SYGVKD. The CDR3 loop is CAIRDPSGQKDTQYF. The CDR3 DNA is TGTGCCATCAGAGACCCTAGCGGACAAAAAGATACGCAGTATTTT.

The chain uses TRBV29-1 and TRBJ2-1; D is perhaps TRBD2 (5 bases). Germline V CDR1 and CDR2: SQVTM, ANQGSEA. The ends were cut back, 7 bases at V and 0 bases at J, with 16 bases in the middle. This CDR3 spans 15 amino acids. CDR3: CSALGWRVSYNEQFF. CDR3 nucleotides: TGCAGCGCTCTGGGGTGGCGGGTCTCCTACAATGAGCAGTTCTTC.

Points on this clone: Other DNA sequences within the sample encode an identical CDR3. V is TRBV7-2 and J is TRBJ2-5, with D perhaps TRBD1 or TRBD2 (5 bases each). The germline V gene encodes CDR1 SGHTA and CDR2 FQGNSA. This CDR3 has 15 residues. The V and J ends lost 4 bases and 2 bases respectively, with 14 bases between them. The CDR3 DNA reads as TGTGCCAGCAGCTACACCGGGACGGTACAAGAGACCCAGTACTTC. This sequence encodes CASSYTGTVQETQYF.

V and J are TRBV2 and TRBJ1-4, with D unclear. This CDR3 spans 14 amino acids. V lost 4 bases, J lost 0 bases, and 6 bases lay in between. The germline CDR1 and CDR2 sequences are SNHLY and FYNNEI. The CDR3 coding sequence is TGTGCCAGCAGTGGAGAGGCAACTAATGAAAAACTGTTTTTT. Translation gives CASSGEATNEKLFF.

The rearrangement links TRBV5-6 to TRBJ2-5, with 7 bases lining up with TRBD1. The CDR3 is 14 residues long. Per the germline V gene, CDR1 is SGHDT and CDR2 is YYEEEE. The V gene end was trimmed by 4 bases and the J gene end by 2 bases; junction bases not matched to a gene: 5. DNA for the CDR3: TGTGCCAGCAGCAGAGACAGGGTTCAAGAGACCCAGTACTTC. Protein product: CASSRDRVQETQYF.

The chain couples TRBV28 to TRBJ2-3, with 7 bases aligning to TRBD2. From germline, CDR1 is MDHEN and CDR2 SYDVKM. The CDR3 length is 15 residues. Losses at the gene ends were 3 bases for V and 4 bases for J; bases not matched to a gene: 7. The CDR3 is CASSFGGSLSDTQYF. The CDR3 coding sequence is TGTGCCAGCAGTTTCGGCGGGAGTTTGTCAGATACGCAGTATTTT.

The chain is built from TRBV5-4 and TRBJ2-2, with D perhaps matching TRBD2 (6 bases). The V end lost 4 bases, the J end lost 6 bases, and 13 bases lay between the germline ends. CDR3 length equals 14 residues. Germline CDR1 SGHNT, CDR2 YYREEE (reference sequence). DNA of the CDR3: TGTGCCAGCAGCGCCCCCCGGGAGTCCGGGGAGCTGTTTTTT. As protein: CASSAPRESGELFF.

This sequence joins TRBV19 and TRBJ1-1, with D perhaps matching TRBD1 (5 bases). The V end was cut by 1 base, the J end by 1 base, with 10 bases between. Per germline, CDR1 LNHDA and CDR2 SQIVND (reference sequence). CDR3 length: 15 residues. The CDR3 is CASSIVGRANTEAFF. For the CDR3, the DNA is TGTGCCAGTAGTATAGTTGGCAGGGCGAACACTGAAGCTTTCTTT.